The sequence of this T cell receptor (beta chain) was determined in a study of OX40 agonist ivuxolimab in advanced cancers. Background on the study: At doses from 0.01 to 10 mg/kg, patients were given intravenous ivuxolimab every 2 weeks. Study conclusions and caveats: More expanded clones were seen, on average, in CD8+ T cells than in CD4+.

Autoimmune disease history or systemic immunosuppression excluded patients. TCRdb keeps only in-frame clones here, not all; method: immunoSEQ multiplex PCR. Of some 63,000 clones listed, around 87% are singletons. Germline CDR1 SNHLY, CDR2 FYNNEI. Trimming cost V 8 bases and J 3 bases, with 14 bases left between them. The CDR3 runs to 13 residues. As regards this clone: Antigen specificity is unknown.

This rearrangement joins TRBV2 to TRBJ2-7, with a weak D call TRBD1 (5 bases). This TCR came from an adult with an advanced solid tumor such as melanoma, head and neck, liver or kidney cancer. The material sequenced was CD4+ or CD8+ T cells sorted from blood, taken in a trial of the OX40 agonist ivuxolimab. This CDR3 is CASRTDTFYEQYF. CDR3 in DNA: TGTGCCAGCCGCACGGACACTTTCTACGAGCAGTACTTC.